Following are 18 T cell receptor beta chains from one sample sequenced in a study of technical replicates of blood from a few donors. The protocol was immunoSEQ multiplex PCR, while the TCRdb copy is restricted to in-frame clones and leaves out a portion. The sample includes tens of thousands of clones, about 97% of them seen just once. Sequencing used T cells isolated from PBMCs. These receptors all come from a human donor in good health.

The chain couples TRBV28 to TRBJ1-2, with D tentatively TRBD1 (6 bases). Trimming shortened V by 3 bases and J by 2 bases, and 10 bases separated the two germline ends. The CDR3 spans 14 residues. CDR1 and CDR2 from the germline V gene are MDHEN and SYDVKM. As DNA, the CDR3 is TGTGCCAGCAGTTTGCCGACAGGAAACTATGGCTACACCTTC. Amino acid sequence: CASSLPTGNYGYTF.

In this sample, this clone turned up once. This chain links TRBV5-4 with TRBJ1-2; TRBD1 is a possible D gene (6 bases). The germline gives CDR1 SGHNT, CDR2 YYREEE (reference sequence). The ends were cut back, 4 bases at V and 2 bases at J, with 18 bases in the middle. CDR3 length: 16 amino acids. CDR3 DNA sequence: TGTGCCAGCAGCGTGGGAGGGCAGGGGAACAACTATGGCTACACCTTC. Amino acids: CASSVGGQGNNYGYTF.

This chain links TRBV7-2 with TRBJ1-5; 10 bases map to TRBD1. The CDR3 covers 14 residues. Losses at the gene ends were 4 bases for V and 8 bases for J; bases not matched to a gene: 5. Germline CDR1 SGHTA, CDR2 FQGNSA. The CDR3 nucleotides are TGTGCCAGCAGCTCCCTGGACAGGGGGGAGCCCCAGCATTTT. Translation gives CASSSLDRGEPQHF.

The chain couples TRBV15 to TRBJ1-5; TRBD1 matches 9 bases. The CDR3 extends over 18 amino acids. The germline CDR1 and CDR2 sequences are LNHNV and YYDKDF (reference sequence). V trimming: 1 base; J trimming: 0 bases; junction bases outside the gene matches: 7. This chain's CDR3 is CATSRGRTGAYSNQPQHF. CDR3 bases: TGTGCCACCAGCAGAGGCCGGACAGGGGCATATAGCAATCAGCCCCAGCATTTT.

The chain has TRBV27 and TRBJ2-1; TRBD2 aligns across 12 bases. Unmatched junction bases numbered 12, after V lost 3 bases and J lost 15 bases. Germline V lookup: CDR1 MNHEY, CDR2 SMNVEV (reference sequence). This CDR3 is 15 amino acids long. The CDR3 is CASSFGRASGRAPFF. DNA of the CDR3: TGTGCCAGCAGTTTTGGTAGGGCTAGCGGGAGGGCCCCGTTCTTC.

The V gene is TRBV7-9, the J gene TRBJ2-2, with TRBD1 matching over 9 bases. The ends lost 5 bases at V and 6 bases at J; junction bases unmatched: 13. Looked up from germline, CDR1 is SEHNR and CDR2 is FQNEAQ (reference sequence). The CDR3 sequence is 17 residues long. The DNA of the CDR3 is TGTGCCAGCAGCAGCCCGGGACAGGGAGTTTGGTCCGGGGAGCTGTTTTTT. Translated, it gives CASSSPGQGVWSGELFF.

This clone was detected only once. The chain recombines TRBV25-1 with TRBJ2-7; weak D call: TRBD1 (6 bases). V was trimmed by 7 bases and J by 5 bases, leaving 9 bases between them. The CDR3 loop spans 11 amino acids. Germline values: CDR1 MGHDK, CDR2 SYGVNS. CDR3 DNA sequence: TGTGCCAGCACCACAGGGAACGAGCAGTACTTC. Its translation: CASTTGNEQYF.

J is TRBJ1-2 and V is TRBV11-3; perhaps TRBD1 as D (6 bases). The germline gives CDR1 SGHNT, CDR2 YENEEA. The CDR3 contains 13 residues. With 4 bases removed from V and 4 bases from J, the gap between germline ends came to 10 bases. The CDR3 loop reads CASSSRQAYGYTF. CDR3 sequence (DNA): TGTGCCAGCAGCTCCCGACAGGCCTATGGCTACACCTTC.

The chain recombines TRBV7-3 with TRBJ1-1; TRBD1 matches 7 bases. The CDR3 extends over 16 amino acids. Germline V gene sequence: CDR1 SGHTA, CDR2 FQGTGA. J was trimmed by 0 bases and V by 3 bases; bases with no gene match: 7. In nucleotides, the CDR3 is TGTGCCAGCAGCTTGTACCGGACAGGTCTGAACACTGAAGCTTTCTTT. This sequence encodes CASSLYRTGLNTEAFF.

The chain links TRBV5-8 to TRBJ1-6; TRBD1 might be the D (6 bases). With 2 bases removed from V and 3 bases from J, the gap between germline ends came to 18 bases. CDR3 length: 18 residues. CDR1 and CDR2 (germline): SGHTS, YDEGEE. DNA for the CDR3: TGTGCCAGCAGCTTTGGGCCAAACAGGGCCGGCTATAATTCACCCCTCCACTTT. Protein product: CASSFGPNRAGYNSPLHF.

The chain has TRBV7-6 and TRBJ2-5; 10 bases agree with TRBD1. The V gene end was trimmed by 4 bases and the J gene end by 5 bases; junction bases not matched to a gene: 7. The germline V gene has CDR1 SGHVS and CDR2 FNYEAQ. The CDR3 is made up of 15 amino acids. The CDR3 is CASSYGTGVGETQYF. For the CDR3, the DNA is TGTGCCAGCAGCTATGGGACAGGGGTTGGGGAGACCCAGTACTTC.

This chain connects TRBV5-1 to TRBJ2-7; D ambiguous. The germline V gene encodes CDR1 SGHRS and CDR2 YFSETQ. The CDR3 runs 16 residues. Trimming stripped 3 bases from V and 0 bases from J, with 16 bases between. The CDR3, as DNA: TGCGCCAGCAGCTCGACACCGCTGACCAACTCCTACGAGCAGTACTTC. Encoded protein: CASSSTPLTNSYEQYF.

This clone was counted once. The chain carries TRBV7-9 and TRBJ2-2, with D possibly being TRBD1 (6 bases). Germline V gene sequence: CDR1 SEHNR, CDR2 FQNEAQ (reference sequence). This CDR3 spans 14 amino acids. V dropped 5 bases and J dropped 6 bases, with 13 bases sitting between them. The chain's CDR3 is CASSPQQGAGELFF. Here the CDR3 DNA reads TGTGCCAGCAGCCCGCAACAGGGCGCCGGGGAGCTGTTTTTT.

This rearrangement joins TRBV6-1 to TRBJ2-3; 8 nucleotides line up with TRBD1. The CDR3 has 16 residues. Trimming cost V 0 bases and J 1 base; bases outside gene matches: 3. CDR1 MNHNS and CDR2 SASEGT come from the germline V gene. The CDR3 DNA reads TGTGCCAGCAGTGAAGCGGGGACAGGACGCACAGATACGCAGTATTTT. This encodes CASSEAGTGRTDTQYF.

This CDR3 is CASSLASSGRAVTDTQYF. CDR3 sequence (DNA): TGCGCCAGCAGCTTGGCCTCTAGCGGGAGGGCGGTGACAGATACGCAGTATTTT. The chain has TRBV5-1 and TRBJ2-3, with 12 bases lining up with TRBD2. Germline CDR1 and CDR2: SGHRS and YFSETQ. This CDR3 region has 18 residues. The V segment lost 0 bases and the J segment 3 bases; nucleotides outside the gene matches: 8.

This clone is a singleton in its sample. The rearrangement joins TRBV28 to TRBJ2-1, with 7 bases that match TRBD2. The CDR3 has 16 amino acids. V shed 7 bases, J shed 3 bases, and the junction held 12 bases outside the gene matches. The germline V gene has CDR1 MDHEN and CDR2 SYDVKM. The CDR3 DNA is TGTGCCAGCAATTTCGGGTTGGGCGGGGGCTACAATGAGCAGTTCTTC. As protein: CASNFGLGGGYNEQFF. Using reference TRBV28 and TRBJ2-1 for the parts outside the CDR3, the full variable domain is DVKVTQSSRYLVKRTGEKVFLECVQDMDHENMFWYRQDPGLGLRLIYFSYDVKMKEKGDIPEGYSVSREKKERFSLILESASTNQTSMYLCASNFGLGGGYNEQFFGPGTRLTVL.

The genes are TRBV27 and TRBJ2-3, with D possibly matching TRBD2 (6 bases). The CDR3 consists of 12 residues. Germline V gene lookup returns CDR1 MNHEY and CDR2 SMNVEV (reference sequence). The ends were cut back, 8 bases at V and 4 bases at J, with 10 bases in the middle. CDR3 bases: TGTGCCAGCTGTAGCGGTCCAGATACGCAGTATTTT. This gives the protein CASCSGPDTQYF.

The chain combines TRBV5-5 with TRBJ1-1; D gene ambiguous. CDR3 length: 13 residues. Trimming removed 1 base at V and 7 bases at J, with 11 bases between. The germline CDR1 and CDR2 sequences are SGHKS and YYEKEE (reference sequence). This CDR3 reads CASSLYPQNEAFF. CDR3 sequence (DNA): TGTGCCAGCAGCTTGTACCCCCAGAATGAAGCTTTCTTT.